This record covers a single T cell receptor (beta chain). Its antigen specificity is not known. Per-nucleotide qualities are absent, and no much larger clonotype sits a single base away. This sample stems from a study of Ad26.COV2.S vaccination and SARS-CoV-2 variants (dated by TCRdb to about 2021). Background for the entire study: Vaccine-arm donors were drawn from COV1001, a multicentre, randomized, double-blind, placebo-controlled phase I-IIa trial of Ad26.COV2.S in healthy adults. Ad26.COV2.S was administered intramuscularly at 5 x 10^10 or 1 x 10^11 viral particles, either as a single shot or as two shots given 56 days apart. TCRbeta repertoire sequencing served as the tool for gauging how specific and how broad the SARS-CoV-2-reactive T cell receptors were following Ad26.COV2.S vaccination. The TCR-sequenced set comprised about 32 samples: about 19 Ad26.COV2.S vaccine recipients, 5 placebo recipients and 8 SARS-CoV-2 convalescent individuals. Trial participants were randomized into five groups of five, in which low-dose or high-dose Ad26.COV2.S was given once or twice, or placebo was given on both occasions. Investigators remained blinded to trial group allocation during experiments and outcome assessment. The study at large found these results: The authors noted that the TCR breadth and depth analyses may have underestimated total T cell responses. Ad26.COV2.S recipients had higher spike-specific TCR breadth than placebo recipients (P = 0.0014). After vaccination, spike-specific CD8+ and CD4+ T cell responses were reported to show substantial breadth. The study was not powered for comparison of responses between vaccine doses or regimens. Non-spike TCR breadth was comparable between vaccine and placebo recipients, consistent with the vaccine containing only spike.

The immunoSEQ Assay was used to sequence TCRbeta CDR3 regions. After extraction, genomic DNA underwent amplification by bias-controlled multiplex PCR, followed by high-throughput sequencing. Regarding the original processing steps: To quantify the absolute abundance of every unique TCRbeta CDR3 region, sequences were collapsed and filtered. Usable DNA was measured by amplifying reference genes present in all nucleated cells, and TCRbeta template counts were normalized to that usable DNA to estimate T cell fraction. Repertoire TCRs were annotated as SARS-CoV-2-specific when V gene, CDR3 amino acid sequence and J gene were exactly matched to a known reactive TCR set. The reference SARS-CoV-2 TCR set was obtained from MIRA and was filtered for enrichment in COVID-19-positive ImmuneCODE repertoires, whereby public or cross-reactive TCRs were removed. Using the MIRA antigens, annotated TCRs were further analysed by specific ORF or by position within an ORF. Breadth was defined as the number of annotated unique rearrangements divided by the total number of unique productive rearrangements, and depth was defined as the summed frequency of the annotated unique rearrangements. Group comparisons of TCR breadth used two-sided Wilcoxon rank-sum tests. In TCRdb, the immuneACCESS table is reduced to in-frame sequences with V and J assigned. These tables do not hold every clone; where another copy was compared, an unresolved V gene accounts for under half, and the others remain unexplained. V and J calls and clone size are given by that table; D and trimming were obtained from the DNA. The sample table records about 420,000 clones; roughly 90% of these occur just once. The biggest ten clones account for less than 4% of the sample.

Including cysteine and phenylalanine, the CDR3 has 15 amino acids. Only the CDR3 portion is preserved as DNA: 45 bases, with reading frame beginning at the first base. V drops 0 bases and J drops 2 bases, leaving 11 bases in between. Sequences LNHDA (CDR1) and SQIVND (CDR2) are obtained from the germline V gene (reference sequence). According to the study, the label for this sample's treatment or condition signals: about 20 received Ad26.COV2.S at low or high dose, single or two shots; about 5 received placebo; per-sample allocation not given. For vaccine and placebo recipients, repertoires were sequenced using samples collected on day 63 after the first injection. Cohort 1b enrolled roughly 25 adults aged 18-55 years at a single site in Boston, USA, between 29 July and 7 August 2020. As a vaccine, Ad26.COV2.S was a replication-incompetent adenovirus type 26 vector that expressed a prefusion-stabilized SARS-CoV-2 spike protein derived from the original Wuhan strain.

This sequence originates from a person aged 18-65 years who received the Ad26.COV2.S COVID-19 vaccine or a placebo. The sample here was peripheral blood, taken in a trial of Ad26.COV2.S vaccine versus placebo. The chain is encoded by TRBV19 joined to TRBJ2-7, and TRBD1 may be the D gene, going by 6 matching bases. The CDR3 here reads CASSIDRTAPYEQYF. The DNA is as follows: TGTGCCAGTAGTATAGATCGGACAGCACCCTACGAGCAGTACTTC. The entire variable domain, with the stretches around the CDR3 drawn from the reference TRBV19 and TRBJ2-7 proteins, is DGGITQSPKYLFRKEGQNVTLSCEQNLNHDAMYWYRQDPGQGLRLIYYSQIVNDFQKGDIAEGYSVSREKKESFPLTVTSAQKNPTAFYLCASSIDRTAPYEQYFGPGTRLTVT.